This T cell receptor beta chain stems from a study of vaccination and CD4 T cells after COVID-19. Sequenced with the Oncomine TCR Beta short-read assay was DNA taken from cultured CD4+ T cells. TCRdb re-called the PCR reads with MiXCR, one entry per CDR3 protein. In the table there are about 13,000 distinct CDR3 sequences, over 45% of which are singletons. Treatment here: approximately nine-day PBMC culture with coronavirus spike peptide pools or control peptides (ViraFEST assay). This clonotype was counted between two and nine times. Its antigen is undetermined. Per germline, CDR1 LNHNV and CDR2 YYDKDF (reference sequence). V shed 0 bases, J shed 0 bases, and the junction held 5 bases outside the gene matches. This CDR3 comprises 16 residues.

The chain recombines TRBV15 with TRBJ2-7; TRBD1 aligns across 7 bases. The receptor's source is a human donor who had recovered from COVID-19. Material for sequencing was CD4+ T cells from blood, cultured in vitro. This chain's CDR3 is CATSRDSGTDSYEQYF. CDR3 nucleotides: TGTGCCACCAGCAGAGATTCCGGGACAGACTCCTACGAGCAGTACTTC.